The present T cell receptor beta chain was sequenced within a study of tumor-infiltrating lymphocytes in primary liver carcinoma. In regard to this clonotype: One junction end disagrees with the germline gene, perhaps due to a read error.

Using a constant-region primer together with ProtoScript II reverse transcriptase, TCR beta cDNA was made from 500 ng of total RNA. TCR beta libraries came from three nested multiplex PCR rounds using slightly modified ARM-PCR. For roughly 10 cycles apiece, the opening two PCR rounds ran with TRBV1-TRBV30 forward primers and a C-beta reverse primer. TCRdb analysed the multiplex PCR reads with MiXCR anew, one entry per CDR3 protein. The table shows approximately 64,000 distinct CDR3 sequences, with about 71% occurring only once. Total RNA and DNA came together from approximately 20-30 mg of bulk tissue without cell sorting. Surgical resection was the treatment these patients received for primary liver carcinoma. Every tumor contributed samples taken at five separate regions. Germline V gives CDR1 MNHNS, CDR2 SASEGT. The CDR3 runs to 15 residues.

Material for sequencing was liver tumor tissue from sampling region 4. As for subset: tumor region T4, right-lateral pole. This chain connects TRBV6-1 to TRBJ2-1, with 8 bases matching TRBD2. This clonotype originated in a middle-aged man with primary liver carcinoma and hepatitis B virus infection. The CDR3 region has the DNA TGTGCCAGCAGTGAGACAAGCGGGAGTTCCCATGAGCAGATCTTC. Translated: CASSETSGSSHEQIF.